This TCR beta chain appears in the sequencing data of a study of cytomegalovirus exposure and HLA in healthy donors (dated by TCRdb to between 2016 and 2019). With regard to the full study: An earlier analysis of around 600 of the donors reported 250 to 300 Gb of sequence data and roughly 110 million unique TCR beta sequences from 150 million to 200 million T cells. About 300 gigabases of sequencing data and approximately 85 million unique TCR sequences were included in an early release covering over 600 HLA-typed donors. Of the approximately 400 genotyped donors, 65% to 90% fell in the genetic ancestry cluster associated with self-reported Caucasian donors. The study aimed to test whether signatures of past pathogen exposure could be identified by cataloging public T cell receptors. The study used immunosequencing to profile the T cell repertoires of about 670 subjects and linked those repertoires to cytomegalovirus serostatus. A separate validation cohort of some 130 different subjects was used in addition to the roughly 670-subject first cohort. The study combined high-throughput TCR immunosequencing, statistical association of individual TCRs with disease status, and machine learning to predict cytomegalovirus infection status. A later analysis re-examined previously published TCR beta repertoires from roughly 650 donors and added high-resolution HLA genotyping to investigate patterns of TCR occurrence. The later analysis used no new phenotypic data to find candidate immune exposures, relying instead on TCR beta sequences and their occurrence across donors. To decide whether each TCR beta V gene segment behaved as functional or pseudogenic, an earlier analysis of several hundred of the donors relied on high-throughput TCR beta sequencing. Donor age, sex, ethnicity and CMV serostatus were compiled alongside the repertoire data. A later genetic analysis took genome-wide SNP genotypes for 398 of the 666 donors and used that subset as a discovery cohort. All discovery cohort repertoires had been generated on a single sequencing platform. HLA typing included class I and class II loci at four-digit resolution. The number of typed donors differed by locus: about 620-640 for A, B, C, DRB1 and DQB1; approximately 520 for DQA1; some 590 for DPA1; and about 470 for DPB1. Several DR-DQ haplotypes were handled as single units for association and clustering because linkage in the cohort was strong. Across approximately 420 genotyped donors of the cohort, an average of roughly 200,000 unique TCR beta nucleotide sequences per donor were sequenced, and 15% to 20% of those sequences were non-productive. Results and caveats for the whole study, not just this receptor: Most CMV-associated TCR beta chains appeared to be HLA-restricted in a later analysis, and the HLA associations seemed to be driven largely by CMV exposure. Cytomegalovirus status was reported to be diagnosed by the classifier with high specificity and sensitivity in both the original and validation cohorts. The earlier analysis of fewer than 750 of the donors excluded roughly 16 rarely observed V segments, including chromosome 9 orphons, because counts were too low. An association between a missense DCLRE1C variant and V-gene and J-gene trimming of TCR beta chains was found in a later genetic analysis and replicated in an independent cohort. A total of roughly 160 TCR beta chains were listed by the study as associated with cytomegalovirus. According to a later genetic analysis, donors in an Asian-associated ancestry cluster had fewer N-insertions in productive TCRs than the approximately 700-donor mean. A cluster of highly shared sequence variants was judged likely to represent a technical artifact of the sequencing pipeline. The authors suggested that the approach could potentially be generalized to other disease states and immunological phenotypes. Strong co-occurrence of HLA alleles, especially DR and DQ, made assigning TCR associations to individual alleles difficult. In this cohort, only TCR beta chains were sequenced, and detectable features were limited by the absence of alpha or paired-chain data. A further reported finding was that TCR beta sequences accurately predicted the HLA-A and HLA-B alleles for most subjects in the first cohort. At a false discovery rate of 0.05, a later analysis linked 15,000 to 20,000 TCR beta sequences to specific HLA alleles. Presence/absence analyses assumed roughly uniform sequencing depth across donors, an assumption that may not hold. Because HLA typing was missing for some donors at each locus, association tests included only the typed subset. The only immune exposure information available for the cohort was CMV serostatus. According to a later analysis, parvovirus B19, influenza, CMV and Epstein-Barr virus appeared linked to several top co-occurrence clusters. Linkage disequilibrium might explain the correlated functional status among segregating V segments, but an unknown experimental factor could not be ruled out. A later analysis found that TCR association rates varied across HLA loci, with DRB1 alleles showing the most associated TCRs and HLA-C alleles the fewest. An earlier analysis of around 540 of the donors showed that most TCR beta V segments appeared in productive rearrangements either about 90% or about 30% of the time, which broadly matched IMGT annotations. Compared with equally common non-associated chains, HLA-associated TCR beta chains in a later analysis were more clonally expanded and had lower generation probabilities. Most TCR sequences were seen in very few donors, while some public TCRs were found in many individuals. A few of the identified cytomegalovirus-associated TCR beta chains were confirmed in vitro to be specific for cytomegalovirus antigens.

Library generation was performed with the immunoSEQ multiplex PCR assay. The multiplex PCR relied on a mix of 60 forward primers for TCR Vbeta segments and 13 reverse primers for TCR Jbeta segments. A multiplex PCR assay on genomic DNA amplified the CDR3 region of rearranged TCR beta genes. Amplified TCR beta libraries were sequenced as 87-base-pair reads on the Illumina HiSeq System. Concerning the study's data processing: A later analysis counted tens of millions of unique TCR beta chains across the 700 or so repertoires, and roughly 11 million of these chains were shared by at least two donors. Raw reads were error-corrected and collapsed into unique sequences by a nearest-neighbor algorithm in which closely related sequences were merged to remove PCR and sequencing errors. V, D and J gene segments were assigned by aligning CDR3 sequences to IMGT reference sequences. For a sequence to be retained, at least a six-nucleotide match to both a V gene segment and a J gene segment was required. A rearrangement counted as productive if the CDR3 had no stop codons and remained in frame with V and J, and every other rearrangement counted as non-productive. Following IMGT convention, CDR3 was defined as the stretch from the second conserved V-encoded cysteine up to the conserved J-encoded phenylalanine. Sequences without an unambiguous match to a single V gene segment were excluded from the earlier analysis of 500 to 700 of the donors. In an earlier analysis of some 590 of the donors, a V segment was called functional when productive rearrangements were above 56.7%, and segregating when the standard deviation between donors exceeded 5%. A statistical classification framework was built for diagnosing cytomegalovirus status from the catalog of TCR beta chain sequences. A later analysis assigned V and J genes by comparing TCR nucleotide sequences with IMGT/GENE-DB human TR gene sequences. The TCRdist pipeline was used in a later analysis to assign CDR3 sequences and most-parsimonious VDJ recombination scenarios. In a later analysis, every TCR beta chain was defined by the combination of its CDR3 amino acid sequence and its V-gene family, and reads without a unique V-gene family were dropped. To address suspected cross-contamination and a sequencing artifact, a later analysis removed 592 highly shared, low-generation-probability nucleotide sequences. For each public chain, a later analysis derived a clonal expansion index from normalized ranks of inferred template counts within each repertoire. Generation probabilities in a later analysis came from a VDJ recombination model fitted to out-of-frame rearrangements, and those results were checked against IGoR. In a later analysis, hypergeometric tests were used to score TCR-TCR, TCR-HLA and TCR-CMV co-occurrence, with a repertoire-size bias correction applied to TCR pairs. In a later analysis, false discovery rates were estimated by permuting HLA or CMV assignments 20 times. In a later analysis, co-occurring TCRs were grouped using DBSCAN, and TCRdist sequence similarity was added for clustering within HLA-allele-positive subsets. Repertoires with fewer than 30,000 or more than 120,000 public chains were left out of co-occurrence clustering, as were five repertoires with anomalous nucleotide sharing. In its TCRdb copy, this immuneACCESS table keeps in-frame sequences only and misses some clones. Where compared with another copy, unresolved V genes explain less than half of these, and the others have no known cause. V, J and clone size derive from that table, while D and trimming were established from the DNA sequence. Within this sample are some 140,000 clones, with about 86% of them counted one time only. 4.5% to 6.5% of the sample rests with the top ten.

In total, roughly 670 healthy bone marrow donors made up the cohort. Cohort members were all nominally healthy when sampled, although unrecorded immune exposures were likely present. The donor tested CMV seronegative and was one of the 352 seronegative cohort members. Each donor provided a peripheral blood sample, and peripheral blood mononuclear cells were used for TCR beta sequencing. The Qiagen DNeasy Blood Extraction Kit was used to extract genomic DNA from the blood cell samples. As concerns this clone: What antigen it recognizes has not been identified. One base away there is no much larger clone; base qualities are not given.

Sample: PBMCs. This TCR was sampled from a woman aged 30 to 39 in good health and CMV-seronegative.

The bases are TGTGCCAGCAGCTCCTTAACAGGGGTTGGTGGCTACACCTTC. It encodes CASSSLTGVGGYTF. The rearrangement joined TRBV7-2 to TRBJ1-2; TRBD1 aligns with 7 central bases. Measured from the cysteine to the phenylalanine, the CDR3 is 14 residues long. Only CDR3 DNA is held: 42 bases, read in frame from base 1. From a lookup of the germline V gene, CDR1 and CDR2 are SGHTA and FQGNSA. Germline trimming amounts to 4 bases on V and 7 bases on J, with 9 as the count of junction bases outside the gene matches. Where the CDR3 stops, the reference TRBV7-2 and TRBJ1-2 genes take over; the full variable domain is GAGVSQSPSNKVTEKGKDVELRCDPISGHTALYWYRQSLGQGLEFLIYFQGNSAPDKSGLPSDRFSAERTGGSVSTLTIQRTQQEDSAVYLCASSSLTGVGGYTFGSGTRLTVV.